The 29 T cell receptor beta chains presented below share a single source sample, sequenced in a study of CD8 T cells in Susac syndrome. Random-hexamer reverse transcription was applied to roughly 0.5 to 1 ug RNA. TCRdb called the immunoSEQ multiplex PCR reads again in MiXCR, with one record for every CDR3 protein. The sample holds 180,000 or so distinct CDR3 sequences, just under 95% seen once. The sample comprised CD4+ T cells from PBMCs. The receptors stem from a human donor in good health.

This clonotype was observed a single time. The gene calls are TRBV19 and TRBJ1-2, with D unclear. The ends were cut back, 6 bases at V and 0 bases at J, with 14 bases in the middle. The CDR3 is 15 residues long. The V gene's germline CDR1 is LNHDA and CDR2 SQIVND (reference sequence). The CDR3 DNA is TGTGCCAGTAGGTGGTCGACACAGCCTAACTATGGCTACACCTTC. Protein: CASRWSTQPNYGYTF. The full variable domain, with the rest looked up from reference TRBV19 and TRBJ1-2, is DGGITQSPKYLFRKEGQNVTLSCEQNLNHDAMYWYRQDPGQGLRLIYYSQIVNDFQKGDIAEGYSVSREKKESFPLTVTSAQKNPTAFYLCASRWSTQPNYGYTFGSGTRLTVV.

The chain has TRBV9 and TRBJ1-2, with D possibly TRBD1 on 6 matching bases. Germline V gene lookup returns CDR1 SGDLS and CDR2 YYNGEE. V lost 3 bases, J lost 3 bases, and 18 bases lay in between. The CDR3 has 16 residues. This CDR3 is CASSAGPGEEDYGYTF. CDR3 coding DNA: TGTGCCAGCAGCGCCGGCCCAGGGGAGGAGGACTATGGCTACACCTTC.

V gene TRBV3-1 combines with J gene TRBJ2-7, with D uncertain. Germline V gene data show CDR1 as LGHDT and CDR2 as YNNKEL (reference sequence). This CDR3 has 14 residues. V was cut by 6 bases and J by 6 bases, with 18 bases left in between. CDR3 coding DNA: TGTGCCAGCAGTCGAGACCCCTCCGACCTCGAGCAGTACTTC. Its protein is CASSRDPSDLEQYF.

Here the CDR3 reads CASSLGSYGYEQYF. The CDR3 region has the DNA TGCGCCAGCAGCTTGGGCTCTTACGGCTACGAGCAGTACTTC. This chain connects TRBV5-1 to TRBJ2-7; no clear D gene. The germline V gene has CDR1 SGHRS and CDR2 YFSETQ. The germline V and J ends were trimmed by 0 bases and 3 bases, with 10 bases remaining between them. The CDR3 sequence is 14 residues long.

The chain links TRBV29-1 to TRBJ1-2; D is uncertain. This CDR3 region has 12 residues. Germline CDR1 reads SQVTM; CDR2 reads ANQGSEA. The V gene lost 4 bases and the J gene lost 3 bases, with 9 bases spanning the gap. CDR3 region: CSVAYLDYGYTF. The CDR3 coding sequence is TGCAGCGTTGCTTATCTGGACTATGGCTACACCTTC.

This rearrangement joins TRBV4-2 to TRBJ2-6, with 12 bases lining up with TRBD1. This CDR3 is built from 18 residues. Germline values: CDR1 LGHNA, CDR2 YNFKEQ. Unmatched junction bases numbered 4, after V lost 0 bases and J lost 4 bases. The CDR3 here is CASSQEGTGGSGANVLTF. As DNA, the CDR3 is TGTGCCAGCAGCCAAGAAGGGACAGGGGGCTCCGGGGCCAACGTCCTGACTTTC.

CDR3 nucleotide sequence: TGTGCCAGCAGCCAAGATAAAGGGGTTGTGACCCAGTACTTC. This encodes CASSQDKGVVTQYF. The V gene is TRBV4-2, the J gene TRBJ2-5, with D possibly TRBD1 on 5 matching bases. This CDR3 spans 14 amino acids. Germline CDR1 is LGHNA and CDR2 is YNFKEQ. Trimming left V 0 bases short and J 7 bases short, with 12 bases between.

CDR3 protein: CASSLTGPRGEQFF. In DNA, the CDR3 is TGTGCCAGCAGCTTGACGGGGCCCCGGGGGGAGCAGTTCTTC. This chain uses TRBV7-3 with TRBJ2-1; tentative D call: TRBD2 (6 bases). V was pared by 3 bases and J by 10 bases, with 16 bases between. In germline, CDR1 is SGHTA, CDR2 FQGTGA. This CDR3 is 14 amino acids long.

The V call is TRBV3-1, the J call TRBJ2-1; maybe TRBD1 (6 bases). Germline CDR1 is LGHDT and CDR2 is YNNKEL (reference sequence). This CDR3 is built from 13 residues. V lost 5 bases to trimming and J lost 5 bases, with 10 bases between them. The CDR3 sequence: CASSGRTDNEQFF. The CDR3 DNA follows: TGTGCCAGCAGCGGTCGGACAGACAATGAGCAGTTCTTC.

The chain combines TRBV29-1 with TRBJ1-1; no clear D gene. CDR3 length: 13 amino acids. Germline V gene data show CDR1 as SQVTM and CDR2 as ANQGSEA. V lost 1 base to trimming and J lost 3 bases, with 9 bases between them. The DNA of the CDR3 is TGCAGCGTTGAAGTCGACACCTACACTGAAGCTTTCTTT. Translated: CSVEVDTYTEAFF.

This clonotype was detected only a few times. The genes are TRBV5-4 and TRBJ2-2; 9 positions agree with TRBD2. Per germline, CDR1 SGHNT and CDR2 YYREEE (reference sequence). This CDR3 has 15 amino acids. V lost 5 bases and J lost 0; bases outside the gene matches: 2. This chain's CDR3 is CASSGGGANTGELFF. CDR3 DNA: TGTGCCAGCAGTGGCGGGGGGGCGAACACCGGGGAGCTGTTTTTT.

The chain recombines TRBV2 with TRBJ2-3; perhaps D is TRBD1 or TRBD2 (6 bases each). This CDR3 has 14 residues. V was trimmed by 4 bases and J by 8 bases, leaving 16 bases between them. Looked up from germline, CDR1 is SNHLY and CDR2 is FYNNEI. The CDR3 protein is CASSVVRGAGTQYF. In DNA, the CDR3 is TGTGCCAGCAGTGTAGTTAGGGGGGCTGGTACGCAGTATTTT.

The chain carries TRBV7-9 and TRBJ2-3; 7 nucleotides match TRBD1. With 5 bases clipped from V and 6 bases from J, the junction kept 8 bases outside the gene matches. This CDR3 is 14 amino acids long. The germline CDR1 and CDR2 sequences are SEHNR and FQNEAQ (reference sequence). The CDR3 DNA is TGTGCCAGCAGCCGATCCACAGGGGAGGATACGCAGTATTTT. This codes for CASSRSTGEDTQYF.

V and J are TRBV20-1 and TRBJ2-2; D may match TRBD1 or TRBD2 (6 bases each). CDR3 length: 16 amino acids. V was clipped by 1 base and J by 6 bases, with 18 bases between them. Germline values: CDR1 DFQATT, CDR2 SNEGSKA (reference sequence). The CDR3 DNA is TGCAGTGCTAGAGCCACAGGCGGGACACCATCCGGGGAGCTGTTTTTT. This gives the protein CSARATGGTPSGELFF.

The chain has TRBV18 and TRBJ1-6, with TRBD1 matching 7 bases. J was trimmed by 8 bases and V by 5 bases; bases with no gene match: 9. Germline V gene lookup returns CDR1 KGHSH and CDR2 LQKENI. The CDR3 runs to 15 residues. CDR3 sequence (DNA): TGTGCCAGCTCAAAGACTCCAGGGGGAGATTCACCCCTCCACTTT. Translating it yields CASSKTPGGDSPLHF.

The V gene is TRBV29-1, the J gene TRBJ1-1; unclear D gene. The V end lost 5 bases, the J end lost 1 base, and 11 bases lay between the germline ends. The CDR3 runs to 13 residues. The germline gives CDR1 SQVTM, CDR2 ANQGSEA. CDR3 in amino acids: CSVLTGRNTEAFF. The CDR3 DNA reads as TGCAGCGTTCTGACGGGTCGGAACACTGAAGCTTTCTTT.

V is TRBV7-2 and J is TRBJ1-2; D is undetermined. The germline V and J ends were trimmed by 5 bases and 2 bases, with 9 bases remaining between them. Germline CDR1 is SGHTA and CDR2 is FQGNSA. CDR3 length equals 13 residues. CDR3 loop: CASSPERNYGYTF. The DNA for the CDR3 is TGTGCCAGCAGCCCAGAAAGAAACTATGGCTACACCTTC.

This chain connects TRBV2 to TRBJ1-4; the D is unclear. This CDR3 is built from 14 residues. CDR1 is SNHLY, CDR2 FYNNEI, per germline. V dropped 6 bases and J dropped 0 bases, with 8 bases sitting between them. This CDR3 is CASRDQPTNEKLFF. The CDR3 DNA reads as TGTGCCAGCAGGGACCAACCAACTAATGAAAAACTGTTTTTT.

The chain couples TRBV20-1 to TRBJ2-7; D is possibly TRBD1 (9 bases). V lost 1 base, J lost 5 bases, and 21 bases lay in between. CDR3 length equals 16 residues. Germline CDR1 and CDR2: DFQATT and SNEGSKA (reference sequence). CDR3 nucleotide sequence: TGCAGTGCTAGAGTTGTAGCGGGACAGGGTTATCACGAGCAGTACTTC. It yields the protein CSARVVAGQGYHEQYF.

J is TRBJ2-1 and V is TRBV7-2; D is unresolved. Germline V CDR1 and CDR2: SGHTA, FQGNSA. CDR3 length: 12 amino acids. Trimming removed 5 bases from V and 10 bases from J, with 12 bases in between. The CDR3 nucleotides read TGTGCCAGCAGCATATGGACCCGCGAGCAGTTCTTC. Protein sequence: CASSIWTREQFF.

The chain couples TRBV18 to TRBJ2-5; D not certain. V was cut by 0 bases and J by 4 bases, with 15 bases left in between. This CDR3 is built from 16 residues. The germline V gene has CDR1 KGHSH and CDR2 LQKENI. The chain's CDR3 is CASSPPSQALGETQYF. In DNA, the CDR3 is TGTGCCAGCTCACCACCAAGCCAGGCGCTCGGAGAGACCCAGTACTTC.

The V and J genes are TRBV29-1 and TRBJ1-5; D is perhaps TRBD1 (5 bases). Germline CDR1 SQVTM, CDR2 ANQGSEA. V was cut by 4 bases and J by 3 bases, with 7 bases left in between. The CDR3 is 12 residues long. The CDR3, as DNA: TGCAGCGTTGGGACACACAATCAGCCCCAGCATTTT. This codes for CSVGTHNQPQHF.

CDR3 in amino acids: CASSATGLRSYNEQFF. CDR3 nucleotide sequence: TGTGCCAGCAGTGCCACGGGACTACGCTCCTACAATGAGCAGTTCTTC. This rearrangement joins TRBV12-3 or TRBV12-4 to TRBJ2-1, with 7 bases matching TRBD2. This CDR3 has 16 residues. Unmatched junction bases numbered 7, after V lost 5 bases and J lost 0 bases.

V usage is TRBV19 and J usage is TRBJ1-5, with D tentatively TRBD1 (6 bases). V lost 5 bases to trimming and J lost 1 base, with 18 bases between them. Germline V CDR1 and CDR2: LNHDA, SQIVND (reference sequence). CDR3 length: 17 residues. In DNA, the CDR3 is TGTGCCAGTAGTGCCACAGGGAGTTGGTTGAGCAATCAGCCCCAGCATTTT. Amino acids: CASSATGSWLSNQPQHF.

The chain recombines TRBV29-1 with TRBJ2-1, with TRBD2 identical over 7 bases. There are 13 residues in the CDR3. The germline gives CDR1 SQVTM, CDR2 ANQGSEA. The junction had 6 bases not matched to a gene; V was cut back by 2 bases and J by 8 bases. CDR3 protein: CSVESLADDEQFF. CDR3 coding DNA: TGCAGCGTTGAATCCCTAGCGGACGATGAGCAGTTCTTC.

The V call is TRBV5-4, the J call TRBJ1-2; D is unresolved. Trimming took 1 base from V and 2 from J, leaving 12 bases between them. The germline CDR1 and CDR2 sequences are SGHNT and YYREEE (reference sequence). The CDR3 has 15 amino acids. The DNA for the CDR3 is TGTGCCAGCAGCTTGTCGGCAGGAACGAACTATGGCTACACCTTC. It translates to CASSLSAGTNYGYTF.

The chain uses TRBV27 and TRBJ2-1; D unresolved. With 0 bases removed from V and 9 bases from J, the gap between germline ends came to 9 bases. Germline CDR1 and CDR2: MNHEY and SMNVEV (reference sequence). The CDR3 runs 13 residues. In DNA, the CDR3 is TGTGCCAGCAGTTTATCACAGATCGCTGAGCAGTTCTTC. Its translation: CASSLSQIAEQFF.

As DNA, the CDR3 is TGTGCCAGCAGCCAATCTACAGGGTGGGGCTACACCTTC. This gives the protein CASSQSTGWGYTF. The chain has TRBV16 and TRBJ1-2; D is perhaps TRBD1 (6 bases). Germline CDR1 and CDR2: KGHSY and FQNENV. The CDR3 loop spans 13 amino acids. V lost 0 bases and J 8 bases, leaving 10 bases between the germline ends.

V is TRBV14 and J is TRBJ1-2, with unresolved D. Germline V gene lookup returns CDR1 SGHDN and CDR2 FVKESK. The CDR3 length is 14 residues. V lost 1 base to trimming and J lost 4 bases, with 10 bases between them. The chain's CDR3 is CASSQGAQFYGYTF. The CDR3 DNA reads as TGTGCCAGCAGCCAAGGGGCACAGTTCTATGGCTACACCTTC. Full variable domain (outside the CDR3, taken from reference TRBV14 and TRBJ1-2): EAGVTQFPSHSVIEKGQTVTLRCDPISGHDNLYWYRRVMGKEIKFLLHFVKESKQDESGMPNNRFLAERTGGTYSTLKVQPAELEDSGVYFCASSQGAQFYGYTFGSGTRLTVV.